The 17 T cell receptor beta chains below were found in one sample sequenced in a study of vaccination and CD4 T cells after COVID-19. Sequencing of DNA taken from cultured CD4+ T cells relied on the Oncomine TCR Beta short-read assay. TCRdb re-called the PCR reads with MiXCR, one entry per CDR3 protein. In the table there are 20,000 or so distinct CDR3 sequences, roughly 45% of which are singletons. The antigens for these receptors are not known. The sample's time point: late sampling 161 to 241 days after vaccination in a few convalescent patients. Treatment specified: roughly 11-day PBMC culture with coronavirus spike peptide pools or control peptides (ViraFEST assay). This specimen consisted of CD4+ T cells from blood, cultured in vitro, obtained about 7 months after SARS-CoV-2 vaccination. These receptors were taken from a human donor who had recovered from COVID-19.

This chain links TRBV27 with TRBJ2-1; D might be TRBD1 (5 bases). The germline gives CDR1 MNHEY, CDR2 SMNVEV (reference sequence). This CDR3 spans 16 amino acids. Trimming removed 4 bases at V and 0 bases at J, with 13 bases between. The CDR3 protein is CASSSRQIASYNEQFF. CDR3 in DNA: TGTGCCAGCAGTTCCCGACAGATCGCCTCCTACAATGAGCAGTTCTTC.

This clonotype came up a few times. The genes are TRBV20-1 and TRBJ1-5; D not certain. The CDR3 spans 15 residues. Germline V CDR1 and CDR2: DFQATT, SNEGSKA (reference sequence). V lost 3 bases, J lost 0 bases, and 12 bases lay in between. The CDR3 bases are TGCAGTGCTAGTCTCTCGACTTATAGCAATCAGCCCCAGCATTTT. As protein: CSASLSTYSNQPQHF.

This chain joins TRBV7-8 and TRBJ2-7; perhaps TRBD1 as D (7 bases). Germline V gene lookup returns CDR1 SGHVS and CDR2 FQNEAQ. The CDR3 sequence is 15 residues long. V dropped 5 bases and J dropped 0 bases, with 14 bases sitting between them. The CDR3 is CASSVQGGSSYEQYF. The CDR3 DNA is TGTGCCAGCAGCGTCCAGGGGGGAAGCTCCTACGAGCAGTACTTC.

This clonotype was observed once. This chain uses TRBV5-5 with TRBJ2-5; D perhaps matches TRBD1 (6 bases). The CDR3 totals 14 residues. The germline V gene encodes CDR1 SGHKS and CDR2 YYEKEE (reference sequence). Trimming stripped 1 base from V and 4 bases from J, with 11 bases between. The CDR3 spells CASSLYAGAETQYF. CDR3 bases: TGTGCCAGCAGCTTGTATGCAGGGGCAGAGACCCAGTACTTC.

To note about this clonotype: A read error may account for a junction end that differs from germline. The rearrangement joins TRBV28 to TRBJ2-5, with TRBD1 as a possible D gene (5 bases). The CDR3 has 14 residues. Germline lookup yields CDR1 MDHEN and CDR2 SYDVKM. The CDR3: CASSFRSGQGTQYF. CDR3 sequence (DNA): TGTGCCAGCAGTTTTAGGTCAGGGCAAGGGACCCAGTACTTC.

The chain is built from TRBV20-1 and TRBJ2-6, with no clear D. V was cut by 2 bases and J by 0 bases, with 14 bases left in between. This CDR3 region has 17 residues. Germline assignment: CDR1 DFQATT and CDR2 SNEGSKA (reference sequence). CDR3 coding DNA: TGCAGTGCTAGACCTACCCCGACCCCCTCTGGGGCCAACGTCCTGACTTTC. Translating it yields CSARPTPTPSGANVLTF.

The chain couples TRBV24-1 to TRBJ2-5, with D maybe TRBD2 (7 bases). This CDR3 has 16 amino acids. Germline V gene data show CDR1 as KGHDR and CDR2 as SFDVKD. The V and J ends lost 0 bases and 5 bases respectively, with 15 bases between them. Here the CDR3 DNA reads TGTGCCACCAGTGATTTGCAAGGGGGAGGGGGGGAGACCCAGTACTTC. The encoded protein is CATSDLQGGGGETQYF.

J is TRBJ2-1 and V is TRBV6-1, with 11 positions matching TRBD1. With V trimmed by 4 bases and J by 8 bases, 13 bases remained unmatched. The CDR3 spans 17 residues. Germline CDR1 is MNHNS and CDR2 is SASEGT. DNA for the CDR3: TGTGCCAGCAGTGGGACAGGGGGCTGGGGAGATAGCCATGAGCAGTTCTTC. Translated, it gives CASSGTGGWGDSHEQFF.

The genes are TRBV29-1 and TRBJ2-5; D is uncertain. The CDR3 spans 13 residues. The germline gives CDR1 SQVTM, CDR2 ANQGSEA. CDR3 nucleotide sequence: TGCAGTACAAGGCTCGAGTACCAAGAGACCCAGTACTTC. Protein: CSTRLEYQETQYF.

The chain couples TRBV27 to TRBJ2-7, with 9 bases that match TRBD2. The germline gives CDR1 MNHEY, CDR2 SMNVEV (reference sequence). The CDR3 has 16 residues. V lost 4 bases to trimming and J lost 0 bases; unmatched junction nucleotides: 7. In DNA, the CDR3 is TGTGCCAGCAGTTCTCTAGCGGGAAAAAGCTCCTACGAGCAGTACTTC. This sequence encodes CASSSLAGKSSYEQYF.

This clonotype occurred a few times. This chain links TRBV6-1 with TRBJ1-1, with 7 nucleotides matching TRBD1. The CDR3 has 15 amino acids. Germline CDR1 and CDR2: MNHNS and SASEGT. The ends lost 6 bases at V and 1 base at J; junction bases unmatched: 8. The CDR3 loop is CASRTGFGWNTEAFF. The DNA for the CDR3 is TGTGCCAGCAGGACAGGGTTTGGGTGGAACACTGAAGCTTTCTTT.

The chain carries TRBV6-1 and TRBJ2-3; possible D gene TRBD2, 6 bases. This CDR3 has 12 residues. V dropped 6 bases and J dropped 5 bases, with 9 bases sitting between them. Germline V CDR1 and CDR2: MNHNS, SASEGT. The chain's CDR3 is CASSPAGDTQYF. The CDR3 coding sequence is TGTGCCAGCAGCCCAGCGGGAGATACGCAGTATTTT.

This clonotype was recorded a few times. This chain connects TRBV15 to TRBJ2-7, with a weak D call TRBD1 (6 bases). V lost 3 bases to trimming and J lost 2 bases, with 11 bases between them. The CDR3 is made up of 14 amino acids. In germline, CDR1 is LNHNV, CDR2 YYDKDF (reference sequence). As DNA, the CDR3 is TGTGCCACCAGCAGCGTGGACAGAACCTACGAGCAGTACTTC. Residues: CATSSVDRTYEQYF.

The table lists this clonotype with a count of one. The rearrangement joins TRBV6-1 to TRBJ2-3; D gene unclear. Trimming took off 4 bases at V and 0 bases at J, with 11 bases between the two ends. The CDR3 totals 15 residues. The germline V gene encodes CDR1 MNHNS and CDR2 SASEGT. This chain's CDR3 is CASSATLASTDTQYF. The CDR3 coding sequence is TGTGCCAGCAGTGCTACCCTCGCTAGCACAGATACGCAGTATTTT.

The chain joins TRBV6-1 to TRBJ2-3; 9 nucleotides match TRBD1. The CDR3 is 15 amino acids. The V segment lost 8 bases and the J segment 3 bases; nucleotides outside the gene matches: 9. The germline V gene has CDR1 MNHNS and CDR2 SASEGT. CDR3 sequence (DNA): TGTGCCAGCGAGGGGGGGACAGGGTCGACAGATACGCAGTATTTT. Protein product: CASEGGTGSTDTQYF.

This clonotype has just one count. This CDR3 is CSARSVRESGAFF. The CDR3 DNA follows: TGCAGTGCTAGATCCGTACGAGAGTCGGGAGCTTTCTTT. V is TRBV20-1 and J is TRBJ1-1; unclear D gene. This CDR3 region has 13 residues. The ends were cut back, 2 bases at V and 10 bases at J, with 17 bases in the middle. CDR1 and CDR2 (germline): DFQATT, SNEGSKA (reference sequence).

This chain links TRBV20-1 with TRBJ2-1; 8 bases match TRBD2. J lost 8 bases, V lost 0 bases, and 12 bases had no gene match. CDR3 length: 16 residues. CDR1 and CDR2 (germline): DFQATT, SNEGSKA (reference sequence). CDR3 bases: TGCAGTGCTAGAGACCCCCACGGGACTAGTGGCGATGAGCAGTTCTTC. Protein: CSARDPHGTSGDEQFF.